The 25 T cell receptor beta chains listed next were all sequenced from one sample in a study of shared clonotypes between healthy human individuals. Assay: immunoSEQ multiplex PCR; the TCRdb copy retains only in-frame clones and omits some. The table lists about 330,000 clones, approximately 79% of them singletons. Sequenced material: memory CD4+ T cells sorted from blood. The subset was: CD45RA-negative fraction. The receptors come from a man aged 25 to 40 in good health.

A few counts support this clone. V usage is TRBV7-9 and J usage is TRBJ1-1; 9 bases map to TRBD1. In germline, CDR1 is SEHNR, CDR2 FQNEAQ (reference sequence). The CDR3 runs to 15 residues. V lost 4 bases to trimming and J lost 7 bases; unmatched junction nucleotides: 10. CDR3 nucleotides: TGTGCCAGCAGCTGGGAAACCGGGACAGGGAATGAAGCTTTCTTT. Protein sequence: CASSWETGTGNEAFF.

The table lists this clone with a count of one. This chain connects TRBV7-9 to TRBJ1-4; D gene uncertain. The CDR3 covers 12 residues. Germline values: CDR1 SEHNR, CDR2 FQNEAQ (reference sequence). The V gene lost 4 bases and the J gene lost 8 bases, with 8 bases spanning the gap. CDR3 coding DNA: TGTGCCAGCAGCTCCCCTGGGGAAAAACTGTTTTTT. Translated, it gives CASSSPGEKLFF.

The chain has TRBV18 and TRBJ2-7; TRBD2 might be the D (6 bases). V lost 3 bases and J 2 bases, leaving 17 bases between the germline ends. There are 16 residues in the CDR3. The germline V gene encodes CDR1 KGHSH and CDR2 LQKENI. In DNA form, the CDR3 reads TGTGCCAGCTCACCCGCGACTAGTTTGGGCCCCTACGAGCAGTACTTC. Translation: CASSPATSLGPYEQYF.

This chain connects TRBV6-1 to TRBJ2-4, with a possible D match to TRBD2 (6 bases). The V end lost 4 bases, the J end lost 5 bases, and 18 bases lay between the germline ends. The CDR3 is made up of 16 amino acids. Germline V gives CDR1 MNHNS, CDR2 SASEGT. In nucleotides, the CDR3 is TGTGCCAGCAGTGTTCCGACACTAGCCCACCAAAACATTCAGTACTTC. Translated, it gives CASSVPTLAHQNIQYF.

The chain links TRBV5-1 to TRBJ2-3; D is uncertain. Germline assignment: CDR1 SGHRS and CDR2 YFSETQ. Trimming removed 0 bases from V and 4 bases from J, with 6 bases in between. This CDR3 has 13 amino acids. The CDR3 sequence is CASSLDGPDTQYF. DNA of the CDR3: TGCGCCAGCAGCTTGGATGGCCCAGATACGCAGTATTTT.

The chain employs TRBV15 and TRBJ1-2, with a weak D call TRBD1 (5 bases). The germline V gene encodes CDR1 LNHNV and CDR2 YYDKDF (reference sequence). The length of the CDR3 is 12 residues. V dropped 0 bases and J dropped 8 bases, with 7 bases sitting between them. The DNA for the CDR3 is TGTGCCACCAGCAGAGACCGACAGGGCTACACCTTC. It translates to CATSRDRQGYTF.

In its sample, this clone was seen once. The chain links TRBV5-1 to TRBJ2-1; 9 bases agree with TRBD2. From germline, CDR1 is SGHRS and CDR2 YFSETQ. This CDR3 is built from 15 residues. The J segment lost 5 bases and the V segment lost 4 bases, leaving 7 bases of the junction unmatched. CDR3 sequence reads: CASSLSGGGHNEQFF. The CDR3 bases are TGCGCCAGCAGCCTTAGCGGGGGAGGCCACAATGAGCAGTTCTTC. Supplemented by reference TRBV5-1 and TRBJ2-1, the full variable domain reads KAGVTQTPRYLIKTRGQQVTLSCSPISGHRSVSWYQQTPGQGLQFLFEYFSETQRNKGNFPGRFSGRQFSNSRSEMNVSTLELGDSALYLCASSLSGGGHNEQFFGPGTRLTVL.

The chain joins TRBV6-5 to TRBJ1-5, with D unresolved. CDR1 is MNHEY and CDR2 is SVGAGI in the germline V gene. V lost 0 bases to trimming and J lost 4 bases, with 7 bases between them. The CDR3 runs to 14 residues. CDR3 nucleotides: TGTGCCAGCAGTTACTCGAGATTGAATCAGCCCCAGCATTTT. It yields the protein CASSYSRLNQPQHF.

The chain recombines TRBV9 with TRBJ1-1; D remains unclear. This CDR3 has 16 amino acids. The V gene lost 0 bases and the J gene lost 1 base, with 13 bases spanning the gap. In germline, CDR1 is SGDLS, CDR2 YYNGEE. CDR3 protein: CASSVALRPKNTEAFF. DNA of the CDR3: TGTGCCAGCAGCGTAGCTCTGAGGCCAAAGAACACTGAAGCTTTCTTT.

The sample holds a few counts of this clone. This chain links TRBV5-1 with TRBJ2-7; TRBD1 matches 7 bases. There are 14 residues in the CDR3. Germline CDR1 SGHRS, CDR2 YFSETQ. J lost 0 bases, V lost 4 bases, and 4 bases had no gene match. CDR3 amino acids: CASSVDRSSYEQYF. CDR3 in DNA: TGCGCCAGCAGCGTGGACAGGAGCTCCTACGAGCAGTACTTC.

This chain connects TRBV6-4 to TRBJ2-5; TRBD1 agrees at 9 bases. The germline V gene encodes CDR1 MRHNA and CDR2 SNTAGT. CDR3 length equals 15 residues. After removal of 6 bases from V and 7 bases from J, the junction contained 12 bases not matched to a gene. DNA for the CDR3: TGTGCCAGCAGCCCTACAGGGGGCTCCCCCGGGACCCAGTACTTC. It specifies CASSPTGGSPGTQYF.

The chain uses TRBV5-1 and TRBJ2-2; D unresolved. CDR1 SGHRS and CDR2 YFSETQ come from the germline V gene. V lost 0 bases and J 6 bases, leaving 12 bases between the germline ends. This CDR3 contains 15 residues. CDR3 protein: CASSLDYKRSGELFF. DNA of the CDR3: TGCGCCAGCAGCTTGGATTATAAACGGTCCGGGGAGCTGTTTTTT.

This clone was observed a single time. The chain joins TRBV19 to TRBJ1-5; D possibly corresponds to TRBD1 (5 bases). V was clipped by 2 bases and J by 5 bases, with 13 bases between them. There are 15 residues in the CDR3. From germline, CDR1 is LNHDA and CDR2 SQIVND (reference sequence). CDR3 nucleotides: TGTGCCAGTAGTATAATCGAGAAGGGGTATCAGCCCCAGCATTTT. Encoded protein: CASSIIEKGYQPQHF.

As to this clone: This sample also contains other DNA sequences that code for the same CDR3. The rearrangement links TRBV5-1 to TRBJ2-1; D is ambiguous. Germline values: CDR1 SGHRS, CDR2 YFSETQ. This CDR3 has 13 residues. V was shortened by 1 base and J by 0 bases, with 2 bases between the two germline ends. This chain's CDR3 is CASSLPSYNEQFF. The DNA of the CDR3 is TGCGCCAGCAGCTTGCCCTCCTACAATGAGCAGTTCTTC.

The chain combines TRBV5-8 with TRBJ2-1; D is possibly TRBD1 (6 bases). This CDR3 is built from 15 residues. Deletions cut 4 bases from V and 0 bases from J, with 11 bases between. Germline CDR1 is SGHTS and CDR2 is YDEGEE. The CDR3, as DNA: TGTGCCAGCAGCGCAGGGGTTGGCTCCTACAATGAGCAGTTCTTC. Protein: CASSAGVGSYNEQFF.

The chain uses TRBV18 and TRBJ1-3, with 10 positions matching TRBD1. CDR3 length equals 16 residues. From germline, CDR1 is KGHSH and CDR2 LQKENI. The trim removed 6 bases at V and 2 bases at J, leaving 7 bases unmatched. The chain's CDR3 is CASSRTGGSPGNTIYF. The CDR3 nucleotides read TGTGCCAGCTCGCGGACAGGGGGGAGTCCTGGAAACACCATATATTTT.

V usage is TRBV15 and J usage is TRBJ2-1; 9 nucleotides align to TRBD2. Germline V gives CDR1 LNHNV, CDR2 YYDKDF (reference sequence). The V segment lost 1 base and the J segment 5 bases; nucleotides outside the gene matches: 12. The CDR3 is 18 residues long. The CDR3 coding sequence is TGTGCCACCAGCAGAGCCACGCTGACTAGCGGCACACACAATGAGCAGTTCTTC. This sequence encodes CATSRATLTSGTHNEQFF.

The chain links TRBV5-1 to TRBJ2-1; D unclear. The CDR3 has 14 residues. V gave up 0 bases and J gave up 6 bases, with 10 bases separating them. Germline V lookup: CDR1 SGHRS, CDR2 YFSETQ. Written as DNA, the CDR3 is TGCGCCAGCAGCTTGGTACCCCCGGCCAATGAGCAGTTCTTC. Its translation: CASSLVPPANEQFF.

The chain employs TRBV7-2 and TRBJ2-5; 10 bases line up with TRBD2. V was clipped by 4 bases and J by 1 base; unmatched bases: 6. This CDR3 contains 16 residues. CDR1 is SGHTA and CDR2 is FQGNSA in the germline V gene. The CDR3 here is CASSSALAGRQETQYF. CDR3 DNA sequence: TGTGCCAGCAGCTCGGCACTAGCGGGGCGCCAAGAGACCCAGTACTTC. The full variable domain, its missing parts supplied by reference TRBV7-2 and TRBJ2-5, is GAGVSQSPSNKVTEKGKDVELRCDPISGHTALYWYRQSLGQGLEFLIYFQGNSAPDKSGLPSDRFSAERTGGSVSTLTIQRTQQEDSAVYLCASSSALAGRQETQYFGPGTRLLVL.

J is TRBJ1-2 and V is TRBV30, with D possibly being TRBD1 (6 bases). Germline V lookup: CDR1 GTSNPN, CDR2 SVGIG (reference sequence). Trimming shortened V by 0 bases and J by 6 bases, and 14 bases separated the two germline ends. The CDR3 sequence is 14 residues long. The chain's CDR3 is CAWSVRDKVDGYTF. In DNA, the CDR3 is TGTGCCTGGAGTGTACGGGACAAGGTAGATGGCTACACCTTC.

This clone was found once. The chain recombines TRBV5-4 with TRBJ2-1; 10 nucleotides agree with TRBD1. V lost 0 bases to trimming and J lost 7 bases; unmatched junction nucleotides: 4. The CDR3 totals 15 residues. Looked up from germline, CDR1 is SGHNT and CDR2 is YYREEE (reference sequence). CDR3 DNA: TGTGCCAGCAGCTTGGGGGACAGGGGAGGGAATGAGCAGTTCTTC. Its protein product is CASSLGDRGGNEQFF.

CDR3: CASSSAGGNSNQPQHF. In DNA, the CDR3 is TGTGCCAGCAGTTCCGCTGGAGGTAATAGCAATCAGCCCCAGCATTTT. The chain carries TRBV7-9 and TRBJ1-5; no clear D. This CDR3 region has 16 residues. The germline V gene encodes CDR1 SEHNR and CDR2 FQNEAQ (reference sequence). V lost 6 bases, J lost 0 bases, and 15 bases lay in between.

This clone was seen more than once but under ten times. The chain has TRBV6-1 and TRBJ1-5; tentative D call: TRBD1 (5 bases). Germline V lookup: CDR1 MNHNS, CDR2 SASEGT. Trimming took 8 bases from V and 3 from J, leaving 11 bases between them. The CDR3 loop spans 13 amino acids. The CDR3 sequence: CASGQGYNQPQHF. The CDR3, as DNA: TGTGCCAGCGGTCAGGGCTACAATCAGCCCCAGCATTTT.

This chain connects TRBV7-6 to TRBJ2-7; D possibly corresponds to TRBD2 (5 bases). Germline values: CDR1 SGHVS, CDR2 FNYEAQ. This CDR3 is 17 amino acids long. Trimming took off 9 bases at V and 3 bases at J, with 27 bases between the two ends. The CDR3 loop reads CARSGLGRLISYYEQYF. The CDR3 region has the DNA TGTGCCAGGTCGGGGTTGGGGAGACTCATCAGCTACTACGAGCAGTACTTC.

Only one count was recorded for this clone. This chain connects TRBV14 to TRBJ1-2; no definite D call. The V end lost 0 bases, the J end lost 8 bases, and 10 bases lay between the germline ends. The CDR3 is 13 amino acids. Looked up from germline, CDR1 is SGHDN and CDR2 is FVKESK. The CDR3 sequence: CASSQDLAKGYTF. The CDR3 DNA sequence: TGTGCCAGCAGCCAAGATCTTGCCAAGGGCTACACCTTC.